Described below is a single TCR beta chain sequence and its context. The record originates from a study of blood T cell repertoires in COVID-19. Looking at the study overall: Whether acute or convalescent, the COVID-19 samples came from the United States, Italy and Spain. From T cells, B-cell-depleted T cells, or PBMCs came the material, which was cDNA or gDNA.

Per the study methods: Amplified reference gene primers provided the basis for estimating nucleated cell counts. Sequencing used immunoSEQ multiplex PCR; TCRdb keeps in-frame clones, though not all of them. V and J calls and clone size come straight from that table; D and trimming were deduced from the DNA. The sample has about 410,000 clones; about nine tenths are singletons. Germline CDR1 reads ENHRY; CDR2 reads SYGVKD. This CDR3 has 16 amino acids. V lost 6 bases, J lost 4 bases, and 8 bases stayed unmatched. What was sequenced was peripheral blood. The receptor comes from a woman in her 30s with active or convalescent COVID-19. The chain uses TRBV10-3 and TRBJ2-2, with 10 bases that match TRBD1. The CDR3, as DNA: TGTGCCATCAGCCAGGGACAGGGGAAGGGCACCGGGGAGCTGTTTTTT. Amino acids: CAISQGQGKGTGELFF.